The entry below gives a single TCR beta chain sequence along with its context. This sample is part of a study of cytomegalovirus exposure and HLA in healthy donors. PCR was performed using 60 Vbeta and 13 Jbeta primers. Profiled with immunoSEQ multiplex PCR; TCRdb holds only in-frame clones, not every one. The sample carries about 130,000 clones, over 70% recorded once. The V and J ends lost 3 bases and 2 bases, in that order; junction bases with no gene match: 15. CDR1 and CDR2 from the germline V gene are SGDLS and YYNGEE. The CDR3 contains 18 residues. The sample was PBMCs. This chain uses TRBV9 with TRBJ2-5, with 8 positions matching TRBD2. This sequence originates from a man between 18 and 35 years old in good health and CMV-seropositive. CDR3 DNA sequence: TGTGCCAGCAGCGCCCGGCGGGGGGCCACTCTACGACAAGAGACCCAGTACTTC. It codes for CASSARRGATLRQETQYF.